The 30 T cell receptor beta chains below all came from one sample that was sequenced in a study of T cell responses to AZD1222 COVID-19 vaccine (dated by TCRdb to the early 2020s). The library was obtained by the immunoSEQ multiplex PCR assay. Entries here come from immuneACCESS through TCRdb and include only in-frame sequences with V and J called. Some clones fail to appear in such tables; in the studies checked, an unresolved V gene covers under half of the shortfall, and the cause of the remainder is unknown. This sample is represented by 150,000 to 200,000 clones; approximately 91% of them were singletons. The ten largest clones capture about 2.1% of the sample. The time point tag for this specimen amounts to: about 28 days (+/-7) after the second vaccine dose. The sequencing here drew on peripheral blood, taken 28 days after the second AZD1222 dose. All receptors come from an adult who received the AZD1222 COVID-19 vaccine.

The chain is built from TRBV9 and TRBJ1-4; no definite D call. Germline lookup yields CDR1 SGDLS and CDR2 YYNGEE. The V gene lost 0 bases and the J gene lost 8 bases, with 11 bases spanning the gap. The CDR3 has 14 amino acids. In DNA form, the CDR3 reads TGTGCCAGCAGCGTAGGCCTTACAAGGGAAAAACTGTTTTTT. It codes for CASSVGLTREKLFF. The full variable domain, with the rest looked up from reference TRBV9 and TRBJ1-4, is DSGVTQTPKHLITATGQRVTLRCSPRSGDLSVYWYQQSLDQGLQFLIQYYNGEERAKGNILERFSAQQFPDLHSELNLSSLELGDSALYFCASSVGLTREKLFFGSGTQLSVL.

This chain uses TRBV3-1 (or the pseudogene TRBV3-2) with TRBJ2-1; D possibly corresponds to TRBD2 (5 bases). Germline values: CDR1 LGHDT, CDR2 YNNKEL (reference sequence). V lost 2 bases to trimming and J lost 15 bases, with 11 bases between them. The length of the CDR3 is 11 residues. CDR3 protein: CASSQWGVGFF. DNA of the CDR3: TGTGCCAGCAGCCAATGGGGAGTGGGGTTCTTC.

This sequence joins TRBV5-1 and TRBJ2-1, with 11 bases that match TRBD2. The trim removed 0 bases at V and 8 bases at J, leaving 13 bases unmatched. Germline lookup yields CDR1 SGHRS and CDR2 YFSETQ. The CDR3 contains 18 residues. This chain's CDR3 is CASSLVPSGTSGIDEQFF. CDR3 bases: TGCGCCAGCAGCTTGGTCCCATCCGGGACTAGCGGTATCGATGAGCAGTTCTTC.

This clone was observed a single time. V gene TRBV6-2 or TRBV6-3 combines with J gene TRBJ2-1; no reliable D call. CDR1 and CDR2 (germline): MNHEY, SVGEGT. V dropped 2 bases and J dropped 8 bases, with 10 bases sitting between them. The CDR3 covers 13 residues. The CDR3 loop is CASSYEGAHEQFF. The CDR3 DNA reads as TGTGCCAGCAGTTACGAAGGAGCCCATGAGCAGTTCTTC.

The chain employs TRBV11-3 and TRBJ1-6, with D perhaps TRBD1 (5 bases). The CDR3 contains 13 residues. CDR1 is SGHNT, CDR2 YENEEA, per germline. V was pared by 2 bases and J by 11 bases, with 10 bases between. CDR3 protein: CASSLQGTPPLHF. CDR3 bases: TGTGCCAGCAGCTTACAGGGAACGCCACCCCTCCACTTT.

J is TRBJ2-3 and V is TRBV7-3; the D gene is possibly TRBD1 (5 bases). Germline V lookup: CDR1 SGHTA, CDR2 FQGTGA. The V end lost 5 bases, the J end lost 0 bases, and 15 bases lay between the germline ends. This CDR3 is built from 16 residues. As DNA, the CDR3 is TGTGCCAGCAGCCCATGGGGCGGTCTGAGCACAGATACGCAGTATTTT. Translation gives CASSPWGGLSTDTQYF. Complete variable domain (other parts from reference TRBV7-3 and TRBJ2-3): GAGVSQTPSNKVTEKGKYVELRCDPISGHTALYWYRQSLGQGPEFLIYFQGTGAADDSGLPNDRFFAVRPEGSVSTLKIQRTERGDSAVYLCASSPWGGLSTDTQYFGPGTRLTVL.

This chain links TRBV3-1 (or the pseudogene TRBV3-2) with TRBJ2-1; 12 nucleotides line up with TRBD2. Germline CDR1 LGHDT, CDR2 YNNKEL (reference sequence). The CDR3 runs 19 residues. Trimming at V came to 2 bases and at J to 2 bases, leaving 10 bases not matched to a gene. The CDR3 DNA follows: TGTGCCAGCAGCCAATCGATTCGGGCTAGCGGGAGGGCCTACAATGAGCAGTTCTTC. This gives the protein CASSQSIRASGRAYNEQFF.

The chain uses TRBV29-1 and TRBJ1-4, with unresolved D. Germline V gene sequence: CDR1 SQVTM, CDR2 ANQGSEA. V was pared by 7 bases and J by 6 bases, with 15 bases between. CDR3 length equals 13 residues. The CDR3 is CSALTSEDEKLFF. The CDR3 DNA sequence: TGCAGCGCCCTTACCTCCGAGGATGAAAAACTGTTTTTT.

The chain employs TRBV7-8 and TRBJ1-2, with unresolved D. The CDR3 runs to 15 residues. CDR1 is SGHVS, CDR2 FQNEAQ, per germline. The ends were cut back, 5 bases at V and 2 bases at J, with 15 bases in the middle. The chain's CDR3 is CASSAHRIRNYGYTF. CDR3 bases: TGTGCCAGCAGCGCCCACAGAATAAGAAACTATGGCTACACCTTC.

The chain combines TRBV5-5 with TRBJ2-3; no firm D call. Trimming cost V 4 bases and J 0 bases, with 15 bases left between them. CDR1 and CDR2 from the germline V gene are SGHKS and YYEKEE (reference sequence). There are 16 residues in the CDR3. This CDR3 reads CASSARQTASTDTQYF. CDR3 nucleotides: TGTGCCAGCAGCGCTAGACAAACTGCTAGCACAGATACGCAGTATTTT.

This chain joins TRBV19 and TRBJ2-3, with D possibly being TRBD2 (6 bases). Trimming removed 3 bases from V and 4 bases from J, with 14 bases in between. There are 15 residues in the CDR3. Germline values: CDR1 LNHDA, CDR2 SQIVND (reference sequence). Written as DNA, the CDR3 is TGTGCCAGTAGTATCGGGAGTAACGGGCCAGATACGCAGTATTTT. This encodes CASSIGSNGPDTQYF. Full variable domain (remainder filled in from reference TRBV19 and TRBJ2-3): DGGITQSPKYLFRKEGQNVTLSCEQNLNHDAMYWYRQDPGQGLRLIYYSQIVNDFQKGDIAEGYSVSREKKESFPLTVTSAQKNPTAFYLCASSIGSNGPDTQYFGPGTRLTVL.

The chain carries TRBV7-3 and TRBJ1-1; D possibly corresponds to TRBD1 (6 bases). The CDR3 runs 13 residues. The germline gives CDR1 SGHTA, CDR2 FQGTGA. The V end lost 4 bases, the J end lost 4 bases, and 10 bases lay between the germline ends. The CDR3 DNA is TGTGCCAGCAGCTCACAGGGTGGCACTGAAGCTTTCTTT. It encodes CASSSQGGTEAFF.

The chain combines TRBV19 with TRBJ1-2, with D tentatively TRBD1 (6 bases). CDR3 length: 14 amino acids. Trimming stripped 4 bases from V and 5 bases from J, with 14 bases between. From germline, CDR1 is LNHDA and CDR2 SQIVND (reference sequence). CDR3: CASSTGTSAYGYTF. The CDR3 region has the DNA TGTGCCAGTAGTACCGGGACATCGGCTTATGGCTACACCTTC. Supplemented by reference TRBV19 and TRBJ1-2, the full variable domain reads DGGITQSPKYLFRKEGQNVTLSCEQNLNHDAMYWYRQDPGQGLRLIYYSQIVNDFQKGDIAEGYSVSREKKESFPLTVTSAQKNPTAFYLCASSTGTSAYGYTFGSGTRLTVV.

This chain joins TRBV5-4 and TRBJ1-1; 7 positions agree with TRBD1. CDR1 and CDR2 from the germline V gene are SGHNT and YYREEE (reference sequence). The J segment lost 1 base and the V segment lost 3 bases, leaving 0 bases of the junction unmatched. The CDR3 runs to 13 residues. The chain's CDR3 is CASSWDRNTEAFF. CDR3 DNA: TGTGCCAGCAGCTGGGACAGGAACACTGAAGCTTTCTTT.

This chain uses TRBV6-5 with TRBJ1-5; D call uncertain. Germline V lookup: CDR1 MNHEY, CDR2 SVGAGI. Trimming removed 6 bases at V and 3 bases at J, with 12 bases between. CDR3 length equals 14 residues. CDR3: CASRRVAANQPQHF. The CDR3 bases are TGTGCCAGCAGGAGGGTGGCAGCCAATCAGCCCCAGCATTTT.

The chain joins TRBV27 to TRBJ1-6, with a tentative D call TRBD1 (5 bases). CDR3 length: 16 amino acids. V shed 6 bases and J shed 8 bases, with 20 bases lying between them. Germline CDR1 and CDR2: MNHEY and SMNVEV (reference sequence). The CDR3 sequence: CASSRGVLGPDSPLHF. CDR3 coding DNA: TGTGCCAGCAGCCGAGGAGTGTTGGGACCGGATTCACCCCTCCACTTT.

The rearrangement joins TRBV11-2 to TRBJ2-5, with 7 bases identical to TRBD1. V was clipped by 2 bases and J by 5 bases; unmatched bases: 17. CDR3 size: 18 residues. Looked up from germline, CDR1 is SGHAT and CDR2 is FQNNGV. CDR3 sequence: CASSLRIPEGASRETQYF. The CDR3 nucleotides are TGTGCCAGCAGCTTAAGGATCCCTGAGGGGGCAAGTCGGGAGACCCAGTACTTC.

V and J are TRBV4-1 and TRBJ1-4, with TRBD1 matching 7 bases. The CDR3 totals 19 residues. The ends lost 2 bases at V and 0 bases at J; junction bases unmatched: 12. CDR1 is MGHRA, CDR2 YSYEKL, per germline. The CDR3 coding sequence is TGCGCCAGCAGCCAATGGGAATTAGACAGGGCCGCAACTAATGAAAAACTGTTTTTT. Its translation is CASSQWELDRAATNEKLFF.

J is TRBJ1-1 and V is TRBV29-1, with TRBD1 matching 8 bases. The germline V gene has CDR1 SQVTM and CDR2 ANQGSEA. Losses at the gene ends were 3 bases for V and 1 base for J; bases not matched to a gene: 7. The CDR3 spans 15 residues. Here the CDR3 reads CSVERAGQANTEAFF. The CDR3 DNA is TGCAGCGTTGAGAGGGCGGGACAGGCGAACACTGAAGCTTTCTTT.

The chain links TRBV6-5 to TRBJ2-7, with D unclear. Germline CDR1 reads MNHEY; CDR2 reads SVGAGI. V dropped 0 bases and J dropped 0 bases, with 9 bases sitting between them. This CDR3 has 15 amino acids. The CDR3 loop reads CASSYSGWSSYEQYF. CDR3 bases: TGTGCCAGCAGTTACTCGGGCTGGAGCTCCTACGAGCAGTACTTC.

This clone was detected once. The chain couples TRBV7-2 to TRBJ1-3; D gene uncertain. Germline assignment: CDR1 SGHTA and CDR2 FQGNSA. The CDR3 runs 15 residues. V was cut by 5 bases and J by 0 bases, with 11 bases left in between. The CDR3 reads CASSLSWGSGNTIYF. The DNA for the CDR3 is TGTGCCAGCAGCCTCTCTTGGGGCTCTGGAAACACCATATATTTT.

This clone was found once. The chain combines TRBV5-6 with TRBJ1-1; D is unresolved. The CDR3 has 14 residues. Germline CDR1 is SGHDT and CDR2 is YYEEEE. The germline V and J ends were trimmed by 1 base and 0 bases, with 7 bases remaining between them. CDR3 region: CASSLRGLNTEAFF. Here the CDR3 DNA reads TGTGCCAGCAGCTTGCGGGGATTGAACACTGAAGCTTTCTTT.

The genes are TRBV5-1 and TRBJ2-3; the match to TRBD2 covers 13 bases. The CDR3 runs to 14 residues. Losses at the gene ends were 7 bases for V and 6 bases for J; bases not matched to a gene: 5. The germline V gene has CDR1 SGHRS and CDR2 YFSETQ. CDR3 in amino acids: CASGTSGARDTQYF. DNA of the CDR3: TGCGCCAGCGGGACTAGCGGGGCGCGGGATACGCAGTATTTT.

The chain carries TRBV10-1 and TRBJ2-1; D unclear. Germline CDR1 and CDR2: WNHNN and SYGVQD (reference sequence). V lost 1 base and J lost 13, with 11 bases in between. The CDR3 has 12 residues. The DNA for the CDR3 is TGCGCCAGCAGTGAGTTAGGTCAGTTACAGTTCTTC. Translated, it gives CASSELGQLQFF.

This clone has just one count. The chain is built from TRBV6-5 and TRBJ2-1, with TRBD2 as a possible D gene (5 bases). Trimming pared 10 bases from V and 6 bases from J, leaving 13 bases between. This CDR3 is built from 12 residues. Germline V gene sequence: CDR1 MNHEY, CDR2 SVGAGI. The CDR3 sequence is CATRARANEQFF. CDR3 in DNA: TGTGCCACCCGAGCGCGGGCCAATGAGCAGTTCTTC.

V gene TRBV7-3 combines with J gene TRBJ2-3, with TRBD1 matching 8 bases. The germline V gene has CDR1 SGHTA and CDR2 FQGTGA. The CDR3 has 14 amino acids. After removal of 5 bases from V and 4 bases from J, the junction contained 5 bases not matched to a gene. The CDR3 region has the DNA TGTGCCAGCAGCCCGGGACAGGCTGCAGATACGCAGTATTTT. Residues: CASSPGQAADTQYF.

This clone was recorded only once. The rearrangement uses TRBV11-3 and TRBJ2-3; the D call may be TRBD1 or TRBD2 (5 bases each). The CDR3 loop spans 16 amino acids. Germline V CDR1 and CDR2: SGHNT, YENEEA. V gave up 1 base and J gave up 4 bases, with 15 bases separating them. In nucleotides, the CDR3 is TGTGCCAGCAGCTTAGTCCAGGGAGATTCGCCAGATACGCAGTATTTT. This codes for CASSLVQGDSPDTQYF.

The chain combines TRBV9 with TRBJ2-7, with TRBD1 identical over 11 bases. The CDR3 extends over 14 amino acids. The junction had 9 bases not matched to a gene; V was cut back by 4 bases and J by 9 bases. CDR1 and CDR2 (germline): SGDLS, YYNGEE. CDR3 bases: TGTGCCAGCAGCCCCGCCGGGACAGGGGGTTCGCAGTACTTC. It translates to CASSPAGTGGSQYF.

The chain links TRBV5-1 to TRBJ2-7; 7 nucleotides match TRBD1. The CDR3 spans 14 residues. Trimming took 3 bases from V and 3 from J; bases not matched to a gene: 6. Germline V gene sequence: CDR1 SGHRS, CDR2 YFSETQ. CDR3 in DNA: TGCGCCAGCAGCTCCTTGACAGGGAACTACGAGCAGTACTTC. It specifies CASSSLTGNYEQYF. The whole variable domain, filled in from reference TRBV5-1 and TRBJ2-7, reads KAGVTQTPRYLIKTRGQQVTLSCSPISGHRSVSWYQQTPGQGLQFLFEYFSETQRNKGNFPGRFSGRQFSNSRSEMNVSTLELGDSALYLCASSSLTGNYEQYFGPGTRLTVT.

CDR3 DNA: TGTGCCAGCAACGGAAGGGGGGGCCAAGAGACCCAGTACTTC. It translates to CASNGRGGQETQYF. This chain uses TRBV27 with TRBJ2-5; D is possibly TRBD2 (7 bases). Trimming cost V 7 bases and J 1 base, with 13 bases left between them. The germline CDR1 and CDR2 sequences are MNHEY and SMNVEV (reference sequence). The CDR3 contains 14 residues.